The next 7 T cell receptor beta chains were all read from a single sample in a study of siplizumab effects on memory and regulatory T cells. The assay was immunoSEQ multiplex PCR, and TCRdb's table has in-frame clones only and misses some. This sample has about 48,000 clones; about 90% occur once, and the top ten carry 0.35%. Sequencing was performed on naive CD8+ T cells sorted from blood. These receptors all stem from a human donor in good health.

This sequence joins TRBV6-1 and TRBJ2-5; 8 nucleotides line up with TRBD1. The CDR3 sequence is 15 residues long. Losses at the gene ends were 8 bases for V and 9 bases for J; bases not matched to a gene: 17. Germline assignment: CDR1 MNHNS and CDR2 SASEGT. The CDR3 loop is CASRDSGQAIRAQYF. DNA of the CDR3: TGTGCCAGCCGGGATTCGGGACAGGCGATTAGAGCCCAGTACTTC.

V gene TRBV19 combines with J gene TRBJ2-1, with D perhaps TRBD1 (5 bases). Germline CDR1 reads LNHDA; CDR2 reads SQIVND (reference sequence). Deletions cut 5 bases from V and 6 bases from J, with 23 bases between. CDR3 length equals 17 residues. This chain's CDR3 is CASSGPLDSAIFNEQFF. DNA of the CDR3: TGTGCCAGTAGTGGCCCCCTTGACAGTGCAATCTTCAATGAGCAGTTCTTC.

The gene calls are TRBV5-4 and TRBJ1-1; D not resolved. Deletions cut 0 bases from V and 6 bases from J, with 6 bases between. The CDR3 covers 12 residues. The germline V gene has CDR1 SGHNT and CDR2 YYREEE (reference sequence). CDR3 loop: CASSLGQAEAFF. The CDR3 bases are TGTGCCAGCAGCTTGGGGCAGGCTGAAGCTTTCTTT.

The genes are TRBV29-1 and TRBJ2-1; 7 bases line up with TRBD2. Trimming took 3 bases from V and 4 from J; bases not matched to a gene: 0. The CDR3 has 12 residues. Germline V CDR1 and CDR2: SQVTM, ANQGSEA. Here the CDR3 reads CSVEGGYNEQFF. The CDR3 DNA reads TGCAGCGTTGAGGGAGGGTACAATGAGCAGTTCTTC.

The genes are TRBV27 and TRBJ2-1; weak D call: TRBD1 (6 bases). Germline lookup yields CDR1 MNHEY and CDR2 SMNVEV (reference sequence). The CDR3 has 15 amino acids. The V end lost 8 bases, the J end lost 3 bases, and 17 bases lay between the germline ends. The CDR3 sequence: CASHGVGGDYNEQFF. The CDR3 DNA sequence: TGTGCCAGCCATGGGGTAGGGGGAGACTACAATGAGCAGTTCTTC.

The CDR3 bases are TGTGCCAGCAGCTCTTACCCAACCGGGACAGGGGCCTCTAACTATGGCTACACCTTC. This gives the protein CASSSYPTGTGASNYGYTF. The rearrangement uses TRBV7-9 and TRBJ1-2; 10 positions match TRBD1. Losses at the gene ends were 4 bases for V and 0 bases for J; bases not matched to a gene: 14. Germline V CDR1 and CDR2: SEHNR, FQNEAQ (reference sequence). The CDR3 has 19 amino acids.

The rearrangement uses TRBV19 and TRBJ2-7, with TRBD1 identical over 9 bases. Germline lookup yields CDR1 LNHDA and CDR2 SQIVND (reference sequence). V was clipped by 5 bases and J by 1 base; unmatched bases: 6. The CDR3 runs 15 residues. This CDR3 is CASSATGGESYEQYF. In DNA, the CDR3 is TGTGCCAGTAGTGCGACAGGGGGGGAATCCTACGAGCAGTACTTC.